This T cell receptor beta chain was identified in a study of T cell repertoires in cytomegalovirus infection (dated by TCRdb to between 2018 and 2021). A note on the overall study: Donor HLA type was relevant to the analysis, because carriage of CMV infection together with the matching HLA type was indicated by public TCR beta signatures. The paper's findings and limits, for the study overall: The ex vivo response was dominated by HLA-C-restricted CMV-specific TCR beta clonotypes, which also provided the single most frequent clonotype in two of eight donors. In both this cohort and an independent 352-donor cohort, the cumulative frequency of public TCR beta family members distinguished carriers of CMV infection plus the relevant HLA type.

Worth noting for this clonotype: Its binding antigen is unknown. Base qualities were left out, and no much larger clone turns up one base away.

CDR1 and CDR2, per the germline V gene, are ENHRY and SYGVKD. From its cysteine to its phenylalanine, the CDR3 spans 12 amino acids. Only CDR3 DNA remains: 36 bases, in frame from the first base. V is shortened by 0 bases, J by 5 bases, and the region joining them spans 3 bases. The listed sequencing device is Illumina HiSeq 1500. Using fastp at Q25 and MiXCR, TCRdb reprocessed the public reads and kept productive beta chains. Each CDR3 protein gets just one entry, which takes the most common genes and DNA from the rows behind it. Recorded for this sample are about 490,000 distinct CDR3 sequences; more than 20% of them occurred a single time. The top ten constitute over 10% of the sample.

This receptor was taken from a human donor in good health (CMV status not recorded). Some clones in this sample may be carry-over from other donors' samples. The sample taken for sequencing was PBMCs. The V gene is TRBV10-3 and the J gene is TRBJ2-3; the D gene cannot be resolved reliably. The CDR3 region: CAISESGDTQYF. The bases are TGTGCCATCAGTGAGTCTGGAGATACGCAGTATTTT.